The TCR beta chain described here comes from a study of CD8 T cells in ankylosing spondylitis. CDR1 and CDR2 (germline): MDHEN, SYDVKM. V was cut by 2 bases and J by 1 base, with 8 bases left in between. This CDR3 comprises 15 residues. TCRdb re-derived calls from the 5' RACE reads in MiXCR, one entry per CDR3 protein. Of 35,000 to 40,000 distinct CDR3 sequences listed, 15% to 20% are singletons. The rearrangement links TRBV28 to TRBJ2-2, with TRBD1 as a possible D gene (5 bases). This clonotype originated in a male donor with ankylosing spondylitis or in good health (not recorded which). The source material was blood. As DNA, the CDR3 is TGTGCCAGCAGTTTACTCGGACAGAACACCGGGGAGCTGTTTTTT. Translating it yields CASSLLGQNTGELFF.